This T cell receptor beta chain is from a study of shared clonotypes between healthy human individuals. The wider study: Donors had three CD4 naive, three CD4 memory, two CD8 naive and one CD8 memory plate apiece.

Study-level results: Four donors shared 5% to 5.5% of their naive CD4 clonotypes.

Donors comprised healthy HIV-negative adults lacking recent acute infections or vaccinations. This clone came up a few times. Its antigen is unknown. The germline CDR1 and CDR2 sequences are SEHNR and FQNEAQ (reference sequence). This CDR3 has 14 amino acids. With V trimmed by 5 bases and J by 1 base, 3 bases remained unmatched. The run depth of the assay was deep. TCRdb keeps only in-frame clones here, not all; method: immunoSEQ multiplex PCR. Of 98,000 or so clones detected, around 65% appear once; the ten largest clones hold approximately 23%. The chain is built from TRBV7-9 and TRBJ1-1; the match to TRBD1 covers 8 bases. The receptor was isolated from a woman under 40 in good health. Source material: memory CD8+ T cells sorted from blood. This sample's subset: CD45RO+ cells pooled with CCR7-negative TemRA cells. The CDR3 loop is CASSDGTGNTEAFF. DNA for the CDR3: TGTGCCAGCAGCGACGGGACAGGGAACACTGAAGCTTTCTTT. Filled out from reference TRBV7-9 and TRBJ1-1, the complete variable domain reads DTGVSQNPRHKITKRGQNVTFRCDPISEHNRLYWYRQTLGQGPEFLTYFQNEAQLEKSRLLSDRFSAERPKGSFSTLEIQRTEQGDSAMYLCASSDGTGNTEAFFGQGTRLTVV.